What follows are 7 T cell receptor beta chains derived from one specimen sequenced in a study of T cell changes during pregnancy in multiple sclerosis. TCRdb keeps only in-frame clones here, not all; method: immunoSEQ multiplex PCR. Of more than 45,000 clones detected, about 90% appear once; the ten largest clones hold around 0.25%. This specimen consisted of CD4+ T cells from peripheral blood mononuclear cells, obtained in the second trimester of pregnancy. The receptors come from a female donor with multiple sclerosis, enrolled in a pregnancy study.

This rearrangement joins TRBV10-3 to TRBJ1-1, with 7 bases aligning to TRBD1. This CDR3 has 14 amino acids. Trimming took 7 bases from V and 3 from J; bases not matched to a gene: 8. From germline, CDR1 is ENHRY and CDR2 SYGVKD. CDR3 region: CAITRGQGDTEAFF. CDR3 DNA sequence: TGTGCCATCACAAGGGGGCAGGGGGACACTGAAGCTTTCTTT.

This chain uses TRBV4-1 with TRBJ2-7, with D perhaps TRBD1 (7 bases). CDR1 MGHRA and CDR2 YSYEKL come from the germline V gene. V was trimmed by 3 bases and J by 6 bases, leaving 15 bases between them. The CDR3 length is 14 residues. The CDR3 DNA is TGCGCCAGCAGCCAGGCGGGACAGACCGGCGAGCAGTACTTC. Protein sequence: CASSQAGQTGEQYF.

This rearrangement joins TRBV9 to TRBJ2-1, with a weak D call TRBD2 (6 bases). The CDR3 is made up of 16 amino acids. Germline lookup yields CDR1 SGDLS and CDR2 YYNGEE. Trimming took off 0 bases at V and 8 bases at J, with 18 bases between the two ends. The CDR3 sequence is CASSVEGGAGRDEQFF. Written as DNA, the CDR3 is TGTGCCAGCAGCGTAGAGGGCGGGGCGGGTCGTGATGAGCAGTTCTTC.

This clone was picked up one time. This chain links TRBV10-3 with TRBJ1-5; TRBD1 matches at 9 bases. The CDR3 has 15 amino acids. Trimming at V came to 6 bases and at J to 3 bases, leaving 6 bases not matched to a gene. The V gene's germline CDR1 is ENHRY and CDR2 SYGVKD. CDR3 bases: TGTGCCATCAGAGCCGGACAGGGGAACAATCAGCCCCAGCATTTT. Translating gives CAIRAGQGNNQPQHF.

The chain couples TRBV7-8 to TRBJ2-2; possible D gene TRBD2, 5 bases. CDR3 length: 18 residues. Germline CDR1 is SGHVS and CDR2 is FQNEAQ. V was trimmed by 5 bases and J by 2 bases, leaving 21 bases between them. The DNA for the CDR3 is TGTGCCAGCAGCCTTGGGTGGGGAGTAACACGAAACACCGGGGAGCTGTTTTTT. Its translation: CASSLGWGVTRNTGELFF.

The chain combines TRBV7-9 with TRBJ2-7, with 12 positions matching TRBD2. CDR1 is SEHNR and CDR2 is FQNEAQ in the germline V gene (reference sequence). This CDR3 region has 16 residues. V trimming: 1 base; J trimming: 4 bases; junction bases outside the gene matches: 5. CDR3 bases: TGTGCCAGCAGCTTAGGACTAGCGGGAGTTTTGTACGAGCAGTACTTC. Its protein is CASSLGLAGVLYEQYF.

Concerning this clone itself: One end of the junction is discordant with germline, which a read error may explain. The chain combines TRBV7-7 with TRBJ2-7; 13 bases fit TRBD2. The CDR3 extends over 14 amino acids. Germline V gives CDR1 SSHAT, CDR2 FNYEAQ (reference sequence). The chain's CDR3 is CASSLQGLAGEQYF. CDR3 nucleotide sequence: TGTGCTAGCAGCTTACAGGGACTAGCGGGAGAGCAGTACTTC.